A single TCR beta chain is shown here with its context. Its antigen is undetermined. The length of the CDR3 is 13 residues. Germline CDR1 SGHKS, CDR2 YYEKEE (reference sequence). V shed 0 bases and J shed 5 bases, with 8 bases lying between them. Original methodology: Filtering was not the same, since immunoSEQ gave junction-only sequences without quality scores. The protocol was immunoSEQ multiplex PCR, while the TCRdb copy is restricted to in-frame clones and leaves out a portion. V and J calls and clone size are copied from that table; D and trimming were computed from the DNA. The repertoire has roughly 2.6 million clones, over 85% of them found once; the top ten carry 0.14%. This record comes from a study of shared clonotypes between healthy human individuals. Study findings and constraints: Clonotypes which were not shared had lower generation probabilities than clonotypes that all four donors shared.

The TCR was taken from a man between 18 and 35 years old in good health. The sequenced material came from naive CD4+ T cells sorted from blood. Subset: CD45RA+ positively selected. The chain has TRBV5-5 and TRBJ1-2; D is undetermined. In DNA, the CDR3 is TGTGCCAGCAGCTTGGACGGGTCATATGGCTACACCTTC. This encodes CASSLDGSYGYTF.